One sample yielded the 26 T cell receptor beta chains listed below, sequenced in a study of blood T cell repertoires in COVID-19. Sequenced by immunoSEQ multiplex PCR; TCRdb stores in-frame clones only, minus some. Of fewer than 250,000 clones listed, about four fifths are singletons. Sample: peripheral blood. Every receptor here comes from a woman aged 70-85 years with acute or convalescent COVID-19.

V and J are TRBV19 and TRBJ1-1; 7 bases fit TRBD1. J gave up 1 base and V 5 bases, and 1 base lay outside the gene matches. CDR1 is LNHDA, CDR2 SQIVND, per germline (reference sequence). This CDR3 is built from 13 residues. The CDR3: CASSRTGNTEAFF. CDR3 bases: TGTGCCAGTAGTCGGACAGGGAACACTGAAGCTTTCTTT.

The count of this clone is one. The chain couples TRBV7-9 to TRBJ2-7; 8 positions match TRBD1. V was pared by 2 bases and J by 6 bases, with 12 bases of the junction left unmatched. Germline loops: CDR1 SEHNR, CDR2 FQNEAQ (reference sequence). The CDR3 spans 16 residues. This chain's CDR3 is CASSLRGGQGFGEQYF. The CDR3 coding sequence is TGTGCCAGCAGCTTAAGGGGCGGACAGGGATTCGGCGAGCAGTACTTC.

Remarks on this clone: Distinct nucleotide sequences in the sample also encode this CDR3. The chain couples TRBV7-9 to TRBJ1-3; D gene uncertain. Germline V gene data show CDR1 as SEHNR and CDR2 as FQNEAQ (reference sequence). The CDR3 spans 13 residues. Trimming stripped 3 bases from V and 2 bases from J, with 5 bases between. Here the CDR3 reads CASSLAAGNTIYF. In DNA, the CDR3 is TGTGCCAGCAGCTTGGCAGCTGGAAACACCATATATTTT.

As DNA, the CDR3 is TGCGCCAGCAGCCATGCCGGGACAGGGGTGGCTGAAGCTTTCTTT. It translates to CASSHAGTGVAEAFF. The chain links TRBV4-3 to TRBJ1-1; 10 positions match TRBD1. Germline-derived CDR1 and CDR2 are LGHNA and YSLEER. The J segment lost 6 bases and the V segment lost 3 bases, leaving 7 bases of the junction unmatched. The CDR3 extends over 15 amino acids.

This clone has only a few counts. The rearrangement joins TRBV6-1 to TRBJ1-3; a possible D gene is TRBD1 (5 bases). The CDR3 extends over 14 amino acids. The V end was cut by 1 base, the J end by 2 bases, with 6 bases between. The germline gives CDR1 MNHNS, CDR2 SASEGT. CDR3 in DNA: TGTGCCAGCAGTGAAGTAGGGGCTGGAAACACCATATATTTT. This encodes CASSEVGAGNTIYF.

V and J are TRBV5-6 and TRBJ1-4; TRBD1 might be the D (5 bases). CDR1 is SGHDT and CDR2 is YYEEEE in the germline V gene. The CDR3 extends over 15 amino acids. The V gene lost 2 bases and the J gene lost 8 bases, with 16 bases spanning the gap. The CDR3 sequence is CASSFQGPAWEKLFF. The CDR3 region has the DNA TGTGCCAGCAGCTTTCAGGGTCCTGCGTGGGAAAAACTGTTTTTT. The variable domain in full, with the rest retrieved from reference TRBV5-6 and TRBJ1-4, is DAGVTQSPTHLIKTRGQQVTLRCSPKSGHDTVSWYQQALGQGPQFIFQYYEEEERQRGNFPDRFSGHQFPNYSSELNVNALLLGDSALYLCASSFQGPAWEKLFFGSGTQLSVL.

The chain recombines TRBV15 with TRBJ2-3; TRBD2 aligns across 8 bases. The CDR3 has 16 residues. V shed 0 bases and J 6 bases; nucleotides not matched to a gene: 8. The germline V gene encodes CDR1 LNHNV and CDR2 YYDKDF (reference sequence). The CDR3 loop is CATSRDIGGARDTQYF. The CDR3 DNA follows: TGTGCCACCAGCAGAGATATCGGGGGGGCCAGGGATACGCAGTATTTT.

The chain couples TRBV10-2 to TRBJ1-5; D is undetermined. There are 16 residues in the CDR3. The V end was cut by 2 bases, the J end by 6 bases, with 17 bases between. Germline CDR1 and CDR2: WSHSY and SAAADI. This CDR3 is CASSENPTWRLQPQHF. The CDR3 nucleotides are TGCGCCAGCAGTGAGAACCCGACATGGCGTCTTCAGCCCCAGCATTTT.

Only a few counts were recorded for this clone. The chain employs TRBV3-1 (or the pseudogene TRBV3-2) and TRBJ1-1; 9 nucleotides align to TRBD1. With 5 bases clipped from V and 3 bases from J, the junction kept 4 bases outside the gene matches. Germline assignment: CDR1 LGHDT and CDR2 YNNKEL (reference sequence). The CDR3 consists of 14 residues. Written as DNA, the CDR3 is TGTGCCAGCAGCACCCGGGACAGGGACACTGAAGCTTTCTTT. Its protein is CASSTRDRDTEAFF.

The genes are TRBV30 and TRBJ1-5; 11 nucleotides align to TRBD1. The CDR3 totals 14 residues. Germline assignment: CDR1 GTSNPN and CDR2 SVGIG (reference sequence). J was trimmed by 4 bases and V by 4 bases; bases with no gene match: 3. CDR3 residues: CAWTGTGGNQPQHF. CDR3 in DNA: TGTGCCTGGACCGGGACAGGGGGGAATCAGCCCCAGCATTTT.

The chain joins TRBV4-3 to TRBJ2-3, with D possibly being TRBD2 (6 bases). Per germline, CDR1 LGHNA and CDR2 YSLEER. The length of the CDR3 is 13 residues. V gave up 0 bases and J gave up 8 bases, with 9 bases separating them. CDR3 loop: CASSQERRGTQYF. The CDR3 DNA is TGCGCCAGCAGCCAAGAAAGGCGGGGTACGCAGTATTTT.

A few counts support this clone. This sequence joins TRBV6-5 and TRBJ1-2; D ambiguous. The CDR3 is 14 amino acids. Germline values: CDR1 MNHEY, CDR2 SVGAGI. Trimming took off 4 bases at V and 7 bases at J, with 16 bases between the two ends. The CDR3 nucleotides are TGTGCCAGCAGTTCGGACGGAGGGTGGGGTGGCTACACCTTC. Amino acids: CASSSDGGWGGYTF.

The chain is built from TRBV25-1 and TRBJ1-1, with TRBD1 matching 10 bases. The trim removed 1 base at V and 5 bases at J, leaving 4 bases unmatched. Germline V gives CDR1 MGHDK, CDR2 SYGVNS. This CDR3 has 15 residues. DNA of the CDR3: TGTGCCAGCAGTGAATCGGACAGGGGGGTTACTGAAGCTTTCTTT. It encodes CASSESDRGVTEAFF. The whole variable domain, filled in from reference TRBV25-1 and TRBJ1-1, reads EADIYQTPRYLVIGTGKKITLECSQTMGHDKMYWYQQDPGMELHLIHYSYGVNSTEKGDLSSESTVSRIRTEHFPLTLESARPSHTSQYLCASSESDRGVTEAFFGQGTRLTVV.

The chain links TRBV6-5 to TRBJ2-7; 9 bases fit TRBD1. Germline V gene sequence: CDR1 MNHEY, CDR2 SVGAGI. This CDR3 has 16 amino acids. With 4 bases clipped from V and 1 base from J, the junction kept 8 bases outside the gene matches. The CDR3, as DNA: TGTGCCAGCAGTTCCCCCGACAGGGGGAGATCCTACGAGCAGTACTTC. As protein: CASSSPDRGRSYEQYF.

The gene calls are TRBV14 and TRBJ2-2; D remains unclear. Germline assignment: CDR1 SGHDN and CDR2 FVKESK. The CDR3 has 15 residues. Trimming left V 4 bases short and J 0 bases short, with 9 bases between. The CDR3 loop is CASSPLLANTGELFF. DNA for the CDR3: TGTGCCAGCAGCCCTCTACTCGCGAACACCGGGGAGCTGTTTTTT.

This clone was picked up one time. The V call is TRBV5-1, the J call TRBJ2-7; D call uncertain. Germline V gives CDR1 SGHRS, CDR2 YFSETQ. The CDR3 contains 14 residues. V lost 0 bases and J lost 2, with 9 bases in between. The CDR3 loop is CASSLATGAYEQYF. In DNA form, the CDR3 reads TGCGCCAGCAGCTTGGCCACGGGTGCCTACGAGCAGTACTTC.

This clone was counted a few times. The gene calls are TRBV29-1 and TRBJ1-5; 9 bases map to TRBD1. The CDR3 extends over 13 amino acids. CDR1 is SQVTM and CDR2 is ANQGSEA in the germline V gene. V shed 4 bases, J shed 7 bases, and the junction held 5 bases outside the gene matches. The CDR3 bases are TGCAGCGTTGGGGACAGGGCGGGCCAGCCCCAGCATTTT. Encoded protein: CSVGDRAGQPQHF.

The rearrangement links TRBV28 to TRBJ1-3; D call uncertain. The CDR3 extends over 14 amino acids. Trimming removed 5 bases from V and 3 bases from J, with 11 bases in between. CDR1 is MDHEN, CDR2 SYDVKM, per germline. Here the CDR3 reads CASSKSHIGNTIYF. CDR3 sequence (DNA): TGTGCCAGCAGTAAATCACATATTGGAAACACCATATATTTT.

V is TRBV28 and J is TRBJ1-2; 11 bases align to TRBD1. Germline-derived CDR1 and CDR2 are MDHEN and SYDVKM. This CDR3 has 14 amino acids. J lost 5 bases, V lost 4 bases, and 3 bases had no gene match. The CDR3 sequence: CASSSGTGGYGYTF. In nucleotides, the CDR3 is TGTGCCAGCAGTTCTGGGACAGGGGGATATGGCTACACCTTC.

The chain uses TRBV19 and TRBJ2-7; TRBD1 is a possible D gene (7 bases). With 6 bases removed from V and 5 bases from J, the gap between germline ends came to 20 bases. This CDR3 is built from 15 residues. Germline CDR1 is LNHDA and CDR2 is SQIVND (reference sequence). CDR3 DNA sequence: TGTGCCAGTAGGGTCGCGGGACAGAGGGTCCACGAGCAGTACTTC. It encodes CASRVAGQRVHEQYF.

This chain links TRBV4-2 with TRBJ1-6; TRBD1 aligns across 8 bases. From germline, CDR1 is LGHNA and CDR2 YNFKEQ. The CDR3 loop spans 17 amino acids. After removal of 0 bases from V and 7 bases from J, the junction contained 8 bases not matched to a gene. The DNA for the CDR3 is TGTGCCAGCAGCCAAGAAGGACAGGGTTCGACAAATTCACCCCTCCACTTT. The encoded protein is CASSQEGQGSTNSPLHF.

This clone was observed a handful of times. The rearrangement links TRBV12-3 or TRBV12-4 to TRBJ1-4; no clear D. Trimming stripped 5 bases from V and 6 bases from J, with 7 bases between. The CDR3 has 12 amino acids. CDR3 in amino acids: CASSPGDEKLFF. As DNA, the CDR3 is TGTGCCAGCAGTCCTGGAGATGAAAAACTGTTTTTT.

This clone was found a few times. The chain recombines TRBV11-2 with TRBJ1-3; weak D call: TRBD1 (6 bases). Deletions cut 2 bases from V and 2 bases from J, with 10 bases between. The CDR3 is 15 amino acids. CDR1 SGHAT and CDR2 FQNNGV come from the germline V gene. The DNA for the CDR3 is TGTGCCAGCAGCTTAATACAGGGAGCTGGAAACACCATATATTTT. It is translated as CASSLIQGAGNTIYF.

This chain links TRBV7-2 with TRBJ2-3; D is unclear. Germline lookup yields CDR1 SGHTA and CDR2 FQGNSA. The CDR3 has 15 residues. V lost 5 bases and J 0 bases, leaving 12 bases between the germline ends. Written as DNA, the CDR3 is TGTGCCAGCAGCCCCACTATATCTAGCACAGATACGCAGTATTTT. It is translated as CASSPTISSTDTQYF. Looking up the rest from reference TRBV7-2 and TRBJ2-3 gives the full variable domain: GAGVSQSPSNKVTEKGKDVELRCDPISGHTALYWYRQSLGQGLEFLIYFQGNSAPDKSGLPSDRFSAERTGGSVSTLTIQRTQQEDSAVYLCASSPTISSTDTQYFGPGTRLTVL.

This chain joins TRBV7-2 and TRBJ2-2; TRBD1 matches 8 bases. The germline CDR1 and CDR2 sequences are SGHTA and FQGNSA. This CDR3 has 15 amino acids. The V and J ends lost 3 bases and 4 bases, in that order; junction bases with no gene match: 4. The CDR3 DNA is TGTGCCAGCAGCTTGGACAGGGCCTTCACCGGGGAGCTGTTTTTT. Translated, it gives CASSLDRAFTGELFF.

This chain links TRBV5-1 with TRBJ2-5, with D perhaps matching TRBD1 (6 bases). With 6 bases removed from V and 0 bases from J, the gap between germline ends came to 24 bases. Germline V gene data show CDR1 as SGHRS and CDR2 as YFSETQ. This CDR3 is built from 18 residues. CDR3 sequence: CASMPLSAGTGNQETQYF. The CDR3 DNA reads TGCGCCAGCATGCCCCTCTCGGCAGGAACAGGGAACCAAGAGACCCAGTACTTC.